This T cell receptor beta chain stems from a study of regulatory T cells in long-lasting Graves disease. Study-level findings and limits: Persistent patients had a count of shared public clonotypes (approximately 3,000) that exceeded that of new patients (about 970). Gene preferences differed: TRBV28, TRBJ1-2, TRBJ2-5 in persistent cases.

As for time point: newly diagnosed GD, antithyroid drugs for less than 3 months. PBMC-derived RNA was used for the TCR library. Diagnosis followed American Thyroid Association guidelines for Graves' disease. About this clonotype itself: The antigen remains unidentified.

The V gene lost 1 base and the J gene lost 12 bases, with 10 bases spanning the gap. CDR1 is SGHTA, CDR2 FQGNSA, per germline. This CDR3 contains 12 residues. Researchers made TCR beta libraries by using iRepertoire HTBI primers and running Arm-PCR on CDR3 regions. TCRdb recomputed calls from the multiplex PCR reads with MiXCR, one row per CDR3 protein. There are around 240,000 distinct CDR3 sequences in the sample; about 20% occur only once, and 13% to 15% lies in the top ten. The same sample was also studied in work on T cells in Graves' hyperthyroidism and ophthalmopathy.

The receptor comes from a woman in her 30s with Graves disease. The sample was peripheral blood mononuclear cells (PBMCs), taken at new diagnosis, from a patient treated with antithyroid drugs. The chain links TRBV7-2 to TRBJ2-1; unclear D gene. CDR3 protein: CASSLEIYRQFF. In nucleotides, the CDR3 is TGTGCCAGCAGCTTAGAAATCTACCGGCAGTTCTTC.